Listed below are T cell receptor beta chains from one sample, sequenced in a study of control samples from healthy donors and cancer patients. Measured with immunoSEQ multiplex PCR; TCRdb has only the in-frame clones, and not every one. The sample has fewer than 250,000 clones, about 89% seen once. Specimen: blood. These receptors all stem from a man under 40 in good health. Both conserved end residues are part of each CDR3. D genes are given only for firm matches. A row's size may be missing; if present it is once, few, many or a size class.

J	size	D	V	DNA	CDR3
TRBJ1-6	NA	TRBD1	TRBV24-1	TGTGCCACCAGTGATTCACTATTAGCGGGACAGGGGGCAAGGGGGGATTCACCCCTCCACTTT	CATSDSLLAGQGARGDSPLHF
TRBJ2-7	NA	NA	TRBV10-1	TGCGCCAGCAGTGAGTCGTCGAGGGGATACGAGCAGTACTTC	CASSESSRGYEQYF
TRBJ1-3	NA	NA	TRBV30	TGTGCCTGGAGTGTTGGGAACACCATATATTTT	CAWSVGNTIYF
TRBJ1-2	NA	NA	TRBV7-9	TGTGCCAGCAGCTTGGGGCAGAACTATGGCTACACCTTC	CASSLGQNYGYTF
TRBJ1-1	NA	NA	TRBV12-5	TGTGCTAGTGGTTTGGTACTAGGCGGTAACACTGAAGCTTTCTTT	CASGLVLGGNTEAFF
TRBJ1-1	NA	NA	TRBV12-3/TRBV12-4	TGTGCCAGCAGTCTAGGGGGAGGGGCGGCTTTCTTT	CASSLGGGAAFF
TRBJ2-7	NA	TRBD1	TRBV5-1	TGCGCCAGCAGCTCATCTGGGACAGCAGCTCCCTACGAGCAGTACTTC	CASSSSGTAAPYEQYF
TRBJ1-6	NA	TRBD1	TRBV9	TGTGCCAGCGATCCCGGGACAGGGGGCTCACCCCTCCACTTT	CASDPGTGGSPLHF
TRBJ1-1	NA	NA	TRBV27	TGTGCCAGCAGTTTATCGGGGTTCACTGAAGCTTTCTTT	CASSLSGFTEAFF
TRBJ2-7	NA	NA	TRBV24-1	TGTGCCACCGCCGCAAGGACAGGGAGGGGTCCCTACGAGCAGTACTTC	CATAARTGRGPYEQYF
TRBJ2-7	NA	NA	TRBV18	TGTGCCAGCTCGCAAGGGGAGGACCTCCACGAGCAGTACTTC	CASSQGEDLHEQYF
TRBJ1-2	NA	NA	TRBV2	TGTGCCAGCAGTGCAGACAAAATCTATGGCTACACCTTC	CASSADKIYGYTF
TRBJ2-7	NA	NA	TRBV5-5	TGTGCCAGCAGCTTTGGATGGACGGCCTCCGAGCAGTACTTC	CASSFGWTASEQYF
TRBJ2-2	NA	TRBD2	TRBV10-3	TGTGCCATCAGGCCGACTAGCGGGGGGGCGATGGGGGAGCTGTTTTTT	CAIRPTSGGAMGELFF
TRBJ2-2	NA	NA	TRBV9	TGTGCCAGCAGCGTAGACACCGGGGAGCTGTTTTTT	CASSVDTGELFF
TRBJ1-3	NA	NA	TRBV3-1/TRBV3-2	TGTGCCAGCAGCCATAACGAGAACACCATATATTTT	CASSHNENTIYF
TRBJ2-1	NA	NA	TRBV29-1	TGCAGCGCCCTAAGGGGGGGCTCCTACAATGAGCAGTTCTTC	CSALRGGSYNEQFF
TRBJ1-2	NA	NA	TRBV5-1	TGCGCCAGCAGCAGGGTCTCTAGTGATGGCTACACCTTC	CASSRVSSDGYTF
TRBJ1-6	NA	NA	TRBV21-1	TGTGCCAGCAGCAAAGGGGGTATGACAGGGCCCATAGGTTCACCCCTCCACTTT	CASSKGGMTGPIGSPLHF
TRBJ2-7	NA	NA	TRBV11-3	TGTGCCAGCAGCCTGAGAGGGGATTCCTACGAGCAGTACTTC	CASSLRGDSYEQYF
TRBJ1-1	NA	NA	TRBV30	TGTGCCTGGAGTGCCTGGACAGCAGGCTCTGAAGCTTTCTTT	CAWSAWTAGSEAFF
TRBJ2-1	NA	NA	TRBV19	TGTGCCAGTAGTTTCCAGGGTCTACTCAATGAGCAGTTCTTC	CASSFQGLLNEQFF
TRBJ1-1	NA	NA	TRBV7-9	TGTGCCAGCAGCTCCGGGACTTCCAGCACTGAAGCTTTCTTT	CASSSGTSSTEAFF
TRBJ2-1	NA	TRBD2	TRBV27	TGTGCCAGCAGTGTTCTAGCGGGGGCCTCCATCTACAATGAGCAGTTCTTC	CASSVLAGASIYNEQFF
TRBJ1-5	NA	NA	TRBV5-1	TGCGCCAGCAGCTCCGGACAGTACAATCAGCCCCAGCATTTT	CASSSGQYNQPQHF
TRBJ1-5	NA	NA	TRBV6-2/TRBV6-3	TGTGCCAGCAGCTTTGGAGGACCCTTTGGTACCAATCAGCCCCAGCATTTT	CASSFGGPFGTNQPQHF
TRBJ1-1	few	NA	TRBV29-1	TGCAGCGTTGTGGTTCCATCTGAAGCTTTCTTT	CSVVVPSEAFF
TRBJ1-1	NA	NA	TRBV19	TGTGCCAGTAGTATCGGCCGGGTGAACACTGAAGCTTTCTTT	CASSIGRVNTEAFF
TRBJ2-3	NA	TRBD2	TRBV7-9	TGTGCCAGCAGTCCCACTAGCGGGGGGGCCGCGCAGTATTTT	CASSPTSGGAAQYF
TRBJ1-5	NA	NA	TRBV19	TGTGCCAGTAGTGGAGTTGGAGGGCGAGGCAATCAGCCCCAGCATTTT	CASSGVGGRGNQPQHF
TRBJ1-2	NA	NA	TRBV20-1	TGCAGTGCTAGTACTGGGGGCCCTAACTATGGCTACACCTTC	CSASTGGPNYGYTF
TRBJ1-6	NA	TRBD1	TRBV30	TGTGCCTGGAGTCGCCGGGACAGGCTCCACTTT	CAWSRRDRLHF
TRBJ1-6	NA	NA	TRBV6-1	TGTGCCAGCAGTGAACGGCGGGAGGGTCTCACACCGAATTCACCCCTCCACTTT	CASSERREGLTPNSPLHF
TRBJ1-1	NA	TRBD1	TRBV7-9	TGTGCCAGCGAGGAGGGGGCCGAGGATGCTTTCTTT	CASEEGAEDAFF
TRBJ1-5	NA	NA	TRBV30	TGTGCCTGCGGGGGGGGAGGAAGCAATCAGCCCCGGCATTTT	CACGGGGSNQPRHF
TRBJ2-1	NA	NA	TRBV27	TGTGCCAGCAGTTTATTAGGGCAGGTTCGTATCAATGAGCAGTTCTTC	CASSLLGQVRINEQFF
TRBJ2-7	NA	TRBD2	TRBV3-1/TRBV3-2	TGTGCCAGCAGCCAAGATAGCGGGGGGGGAACTTACGAGCAGTACTTC	CASSQDSGGGTYEQYF
TRBJ1-2	NA	NA	TRBV27	TGTGCCAGCAGTTTAGCGGCGCATACGGGTGGCTACACCTTC	CASSLAAHTGGYTF
TRBJ1-3	NA	NA	TRBV20-1	TGCAGTGCTAGTGACGCAGTTAAGGGAACCACCATATATTTT	CSASDAVKGTTIYF
TRBJ1-1	NA	NA	TRBV6-6	TGTGCCAGCAGTTACTCGTCCTGGGAGGATTCCACTGAAGCTTTCTTT	CASSYSSWEDSTEAFF
TRBJ1-1	NA	NA	TRBV18	TGTGCCAGCTCACCACCGAGTAGGGGATTGAACACTGAAGCTTTCTTT	CASSPPSRGLNTEAFF
TRBJ1-2	NA	NA	TRBV6-1	TGTGCCAGCAGTGAAGGAGGGGTTGACTATGGCCACACCTTC	CASSEGGVDYGHTF
TRBJ2-3	NA	TRBD2	TRBV5-1	TGCGCCAGCAGCTTATCTAGCGGGTTGGGCGATACGCAGTATTTT	CASSLSSGLGDTQYF
TRBJ1-5	NA	NA	TRBV7-2	TGTGCCAGCAGCTTCCGGGAGCGGCCCCAGCATTTT	CASSFRERPQHF
TRBJ2-3	NA	NA	TRBV7-9	TGTGCCAGCAGCTTCCGCAGGGGTCCCCTCGCAGATACGCAGTATTTT	CASSFRRGPLADTQYF
TRBJ2-7	NA	NA	TRBV19	TGTGCCAGTAGTATAGGACAGCTACGCAACGAGCAGTACTTC	CASSIGQLRNEQYF
TRBJ2-5	NA	TRBD2	TRBV5-1	TGCGCCAGCAGCTCCGGCGGACTAGCGGGGGCTCAAGAGACCCAGTACTTC	CASSSGGLAGAQETQYF
TRBJ2-7	NA	NA	TRBV3-1/TRBV3-2	TGTGCCAGCAGCCTGAACTCCTACGAGCAGTACTTC	CASSLNSYEQYF
TRBJ1-1	NA	NA	TRBV5-1	TGCGCCAGCAGCGAGCAGGGGACTGAAGCTTTCTTT	CASSEQGTEAFF
TRBJ2-3	NA	NA	TRBV6-1	TGTGCCAGCAGTGAAATCTCGGGGGATACGCAGTATTTT	CASSEISGDTQYF